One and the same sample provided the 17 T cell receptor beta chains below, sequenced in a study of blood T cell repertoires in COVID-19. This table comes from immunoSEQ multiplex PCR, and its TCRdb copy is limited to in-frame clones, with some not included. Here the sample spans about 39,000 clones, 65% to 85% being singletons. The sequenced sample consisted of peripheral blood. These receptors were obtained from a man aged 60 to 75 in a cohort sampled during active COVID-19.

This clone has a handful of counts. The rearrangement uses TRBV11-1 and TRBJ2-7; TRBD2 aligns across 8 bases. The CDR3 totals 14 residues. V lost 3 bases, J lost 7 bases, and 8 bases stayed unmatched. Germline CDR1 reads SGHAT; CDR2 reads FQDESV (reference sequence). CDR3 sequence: CASSFAGGDGEQYF. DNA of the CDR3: TGTGCCAGCAGCTTCGCGGGGGGAGACGGAGAGCAGTACTTC. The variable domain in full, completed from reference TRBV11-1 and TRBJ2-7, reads EAEVAQSPRYKITEKSQAVAFWCDPISGHATLYWYRQILGQGPELLVQFQDESVVDDSQLPKDRFSAERLKGVDSTLKIQPAELGDSAMYLCASSFAGGDGEQYFGPGTRLTVT.

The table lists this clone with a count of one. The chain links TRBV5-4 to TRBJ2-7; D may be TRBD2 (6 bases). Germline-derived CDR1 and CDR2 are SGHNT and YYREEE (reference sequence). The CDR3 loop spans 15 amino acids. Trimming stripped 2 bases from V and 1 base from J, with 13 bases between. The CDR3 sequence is CASSLAGSLSYEQYF. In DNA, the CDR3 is TGTGCCAGCAGCTTAGCCGGGAGCTTATCCTACGAGCAGTACTTC. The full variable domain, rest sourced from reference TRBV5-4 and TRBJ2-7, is ETGVTQSPTHLIKTRGQQVTLRCSSQSGHNTVSWYQQALGQGPQFIFQYYREEENGRGNFPPRFSGLQFPNYSSELNVNALELDDSALYLCASSLAGSLSYEQYFGPGTRLTVT.

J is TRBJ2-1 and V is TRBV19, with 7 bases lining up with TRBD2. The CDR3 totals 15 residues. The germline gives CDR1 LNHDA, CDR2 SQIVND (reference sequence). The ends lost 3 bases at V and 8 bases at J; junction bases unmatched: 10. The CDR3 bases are TGTGCCAGTAGTATGTGGCGGGAGAGGTTGGATGAGCAGTTCTTC. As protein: CASSMWRERLDEQFF.

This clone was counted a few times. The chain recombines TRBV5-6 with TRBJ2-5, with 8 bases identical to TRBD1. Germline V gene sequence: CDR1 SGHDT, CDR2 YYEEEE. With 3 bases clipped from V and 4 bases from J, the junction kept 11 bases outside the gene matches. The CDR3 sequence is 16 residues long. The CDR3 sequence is CASSSGTGSWRETQYF. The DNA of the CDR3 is TGTGCCAGCAGCTCCGGGACAGGATCTTGGAGAGAGACCCAGTACTTC.

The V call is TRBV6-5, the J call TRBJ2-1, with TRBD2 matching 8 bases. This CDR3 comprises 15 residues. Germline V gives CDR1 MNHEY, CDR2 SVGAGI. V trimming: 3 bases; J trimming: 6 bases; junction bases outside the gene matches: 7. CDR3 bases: TGTGCCAGCAGTTATAGCGGGAACAAGGGCAATGAGCAGTTCTTC. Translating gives CASSYSGNKGNEQFF.

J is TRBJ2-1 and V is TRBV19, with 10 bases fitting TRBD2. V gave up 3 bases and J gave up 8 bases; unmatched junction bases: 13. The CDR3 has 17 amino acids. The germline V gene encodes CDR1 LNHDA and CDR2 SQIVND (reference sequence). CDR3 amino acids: CASSMGSGRVGLDEQFF. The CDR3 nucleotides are TGTGCCAGTAGTATGGGAAGCGGGAGGGTGGGGTTGGATGAGCAGTTCTTC. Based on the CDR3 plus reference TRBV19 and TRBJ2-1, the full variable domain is DGGITQSPKYLFRKEGQNVTLSCEQNLNHDAMYWYRQDPGQGLRLIYYSQIVNDFQKGDIAEGYSVSREKKESFPLTVTSAQKNPTAFYLCASSMGSGRVGLDEQFFGPGTRLTVL.

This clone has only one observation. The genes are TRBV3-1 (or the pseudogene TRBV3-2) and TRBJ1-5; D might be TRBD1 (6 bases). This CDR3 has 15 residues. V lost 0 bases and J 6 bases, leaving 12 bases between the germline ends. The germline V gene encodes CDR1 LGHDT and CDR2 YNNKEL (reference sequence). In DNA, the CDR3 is TGTGCCAGCAGCCAAGACCCAGGGACAAGTCAGCCCCAGCATTTT. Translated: CASSQDPGTSQPQHF.

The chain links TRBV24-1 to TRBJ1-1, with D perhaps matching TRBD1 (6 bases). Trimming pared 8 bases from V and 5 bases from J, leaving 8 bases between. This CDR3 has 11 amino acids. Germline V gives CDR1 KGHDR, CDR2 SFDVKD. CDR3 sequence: CATKQGTEAFF. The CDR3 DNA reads TGTGCCACCAAACAGGGAACTGAAGCTTTCTTT.

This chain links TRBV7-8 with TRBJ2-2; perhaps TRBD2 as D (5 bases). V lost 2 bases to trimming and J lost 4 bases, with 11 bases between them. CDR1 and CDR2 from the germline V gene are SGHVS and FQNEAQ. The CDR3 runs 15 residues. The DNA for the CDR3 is TGTGCCAGCAGCTTATCGGCGGGCTCCACCGGGGAGCTGTTTTTT. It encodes CASSLSAGSTGELFF. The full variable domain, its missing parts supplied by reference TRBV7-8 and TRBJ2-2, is GAGVSQSPRYKVAKRGQDVALRCDPISGHVSLFWYQQALGQGPEFLTYFQNEAQLDKSGLPSDRFFAERPEGSVSTLKIQRTQQEDSAVYLCASSLSAGSTGELFFGEGSRLTVL.

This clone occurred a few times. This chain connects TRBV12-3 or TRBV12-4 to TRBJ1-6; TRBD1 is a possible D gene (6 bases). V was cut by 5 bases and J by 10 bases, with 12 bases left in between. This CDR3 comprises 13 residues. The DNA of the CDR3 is TGTGCCAGCAGTCGTGAACAGGGCTCACCCCTCCACTTT. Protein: CASSREQGSPLHF.

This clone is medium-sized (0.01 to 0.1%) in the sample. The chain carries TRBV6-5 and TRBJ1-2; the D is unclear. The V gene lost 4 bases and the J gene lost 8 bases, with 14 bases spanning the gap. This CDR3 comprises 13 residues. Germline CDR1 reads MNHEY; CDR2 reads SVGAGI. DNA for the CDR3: TGTGCCAGCAGTTCCCTTACCGGGAACGGCTACACCTTC. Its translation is CASSSLTGNGYTF.

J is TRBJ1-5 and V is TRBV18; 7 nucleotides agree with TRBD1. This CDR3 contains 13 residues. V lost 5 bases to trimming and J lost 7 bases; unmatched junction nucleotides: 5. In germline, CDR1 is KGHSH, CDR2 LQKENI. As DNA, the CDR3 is TGTGCCAGCTCATTAGACAGGGCGCAGCCCCAGCATTTT. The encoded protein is CASSLDRAQPQHF.

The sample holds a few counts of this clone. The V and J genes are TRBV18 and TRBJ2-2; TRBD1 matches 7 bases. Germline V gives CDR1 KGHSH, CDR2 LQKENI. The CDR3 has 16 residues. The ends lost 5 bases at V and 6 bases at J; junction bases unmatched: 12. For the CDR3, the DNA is TGTGCCAGCTCAAGGGAGCGACAGGGAGTTTCCGGGGAGCTGTTTTTT. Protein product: CASSRERQGVSGELFF.

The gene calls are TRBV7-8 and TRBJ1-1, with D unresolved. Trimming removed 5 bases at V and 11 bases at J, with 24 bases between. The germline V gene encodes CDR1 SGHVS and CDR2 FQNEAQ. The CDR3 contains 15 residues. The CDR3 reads CASSAPGGSLGTAFF. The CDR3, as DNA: TGTGCCAGCAGCGCCCCCGGCGGGAGCTTGGGCACTGCTTTCTTT.

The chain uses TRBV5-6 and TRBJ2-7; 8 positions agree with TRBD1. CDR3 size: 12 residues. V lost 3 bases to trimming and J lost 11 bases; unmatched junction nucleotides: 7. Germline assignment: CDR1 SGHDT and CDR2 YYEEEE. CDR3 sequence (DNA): TGTGCCAGCAGCTCCGGACAGGGTGGAAAGTACTTC. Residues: CASSSGQGGKYF.

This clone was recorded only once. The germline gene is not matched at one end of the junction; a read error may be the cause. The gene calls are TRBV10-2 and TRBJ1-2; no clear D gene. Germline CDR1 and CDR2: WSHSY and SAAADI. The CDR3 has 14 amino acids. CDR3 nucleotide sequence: TGCGCCAGCATTGAGGCCCCAGGCCGGGGTGGCTACACCTTC. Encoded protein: CASIEAPGRGGYTF.

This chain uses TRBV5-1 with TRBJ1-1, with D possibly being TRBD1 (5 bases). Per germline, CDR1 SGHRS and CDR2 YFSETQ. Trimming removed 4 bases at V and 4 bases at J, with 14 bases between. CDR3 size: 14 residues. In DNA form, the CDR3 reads TGCGCCAGCAGCGATACAGGAGGGGTCACTGAAGCTTTCTTT. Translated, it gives CASSDTGGVTEAFF.